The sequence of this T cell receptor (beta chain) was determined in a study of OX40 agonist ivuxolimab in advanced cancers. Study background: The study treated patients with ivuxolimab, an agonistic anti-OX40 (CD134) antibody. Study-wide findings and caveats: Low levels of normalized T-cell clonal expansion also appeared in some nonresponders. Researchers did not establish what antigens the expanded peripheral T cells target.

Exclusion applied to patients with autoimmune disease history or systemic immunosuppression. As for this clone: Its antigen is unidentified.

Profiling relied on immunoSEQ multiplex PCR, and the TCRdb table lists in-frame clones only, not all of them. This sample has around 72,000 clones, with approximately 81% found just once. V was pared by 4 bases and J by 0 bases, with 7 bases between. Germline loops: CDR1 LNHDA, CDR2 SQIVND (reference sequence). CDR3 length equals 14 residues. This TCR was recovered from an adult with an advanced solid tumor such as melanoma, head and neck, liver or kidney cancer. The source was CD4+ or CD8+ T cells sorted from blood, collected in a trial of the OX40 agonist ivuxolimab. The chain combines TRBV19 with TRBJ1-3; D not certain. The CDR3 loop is CASSKPSSGNTIYF. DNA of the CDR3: TGTGCCAGTAGTAAACCCAGCTCTGGAAACACCATATATTTT.